The next 14 T cell receptor beta chains were all read from a single sample in a study of cytomegalovirus exposure and HLA in healthy donors. A multiplex PCR was run with 60 Vbeta primers and 13 Jbeta primers. The assay was immunoSEQ multiplex PCR, and TCRdb's table has in-frame clones only and misses some. Of 200,000 or so clones detected, about 87% appear once; the ten largest clones hold about 1.2%. Sequenced input: PBMCs. Receptors originate from a man aged 25-40 years in good health and CMV-seronegative.

V gene TRBV29-1 combines with J gene TRBJ2-7; 9 positions match TRBD1. Germline CDR1 SQVTM, CDR2 ANQGSEA. The CDR3 contains 12 residues. V dropped 7 bases and J dropped 4; count of bases not matched to a gene: 5. The CDR3 DNA sequence: TGCAGCGGGATAGGACAGGGGTACGAGCAGTACTTC. Its translation: CSGIGQGYEQYF.

The chain is built from TRBV27 and TRBJ2-5, with D uncertain. Gene TRBJ2-7 matches the end of the DNA better, so the J call may be wrong. The germline V gene has CDR1 MNHEY and CDR2 SMNVEV (reference sequence). CDR3 length: 14 amino acids. In nucleotides, the CDR3 is TGTGCCAGCAGTTTAGCTCCCCCCCAGGTCGAGCAGTACTTC. Protein: CASSLAPPQVEQYF.

The chain employs TRBV4-1 and TRBJ2-5; 9 positions match TRBD2. The germline V gene has CDR1 MGHRA and CDR2 YSYEKL. Trimming took 3 bases from V and 5 from J; bases not matched to a gene: 10. The CDR3 has 16 residues. The CDR3 reads CASSQGGGGARETQYF. The CDR3 DNA is TGCGCCAGCAGCCAGGGGGGCGGGGGGGCCAGGGAGACCCAGTACTTC.

This chain connects TRBV7-9 to TRBJ1-1, with no clear D. The CDR3 has 13 amino acids. From germline, CDR1 is SEHNR and CDR2 FQNEAQ (reference sequence). Deletions cut 6 bases from V and 1 base from J, with 9 bases between. The CDR3, as DNA: TGTGCCAGCAGGCAAGGGAGGAACACTGAAGCTTTCTTT. Translated: CASRQGRNTEAFF.

The V and J genes are TRBV6-6 and TRBJ2-3; D is unclear. CDR1 is MNHNY, CDR2 SVGAGI, per germline (reference sequence). V was pared by 5 bases and J by 2 bases, with 11 bases between. CDR3 length equals 14 residues. CDR3 region: CASSLYQNTDTQYF. The CDR3 DNA reads as TGTGCCAGCAGTCTTTACCAGAACACAGATACGCAGTATTTT.

The genes are TRBV9 and TRBJ1-2; TRBD1 aligns across 9 bases. Per the germline V gene, CDR1 is SGDLS and CDR2 is YYNGEE. This CDR3 spans 13 amino acids. Losses at the gene ends were 5 bases for V and 6 bases for J; bases not matched to a gene: 5. CDR3 DNA sequence: TGTGCCAGCAGGGGGACAGGGCCTAATGGCTACACCTTC. As protein: CASRGTGPNGYTF. The variable domain in full, completed from reference TRBV9 and TRBJ1-2, reads DSGVTQTPKHLITATGQRVTLRCSPRSGDLSVYWYQQSLDQGLQFLIQYYNGEERAKGNILERFSAQQFPDLHSELNLSSLELGDSALYFCASRGTGPNGYTFGSGTRLTVV.

The V and J genes are TRBV19 and TRBJ1-2; D is possibly TRBD1 (5 bases). The CDR3 totals 14 residues. The ends were cut back, 3 bases at V and 2 bases at J, with 10 bases in the middle. CDR1 LNHDA and CDR2 SQIVND come from the germline V gene (reference sequence). The CDR3 loop is CASSMGLGNYGYTF. CDR3 nucleotide sequence: TGTGCCAGTAGTATGGGGCTGGGGAACTATGGCTACACCTTC.

This chain connects TRBV1 to TRBJ2-5; TRBD2 is taken as the D call from the table, unchecked against the DNA. The assigned J gene may be wrong: the sequence end matches TRBJ2-7 better. TRBV1 corresponds to a pseudogene. There are 13 residues in the CDR3. As DNA, the CDR3 is TGCACCAGCAGCCATAACGGGAAGTACGAGCAGTACTTC. Encoded protein: CTSSHNGKYEQYF.

The chain recombines TRBV5-6 with TRBJ2-3; TRBD2 matches 9 bases. The junction had 2 bases not matched to a gene; V was cut back by 2 bases and J by 4 bases. CDR3 length equals 14 residues. Germline lookup yields CDR1 SGHDT and CDR2 YYEEEE. The CDR3 protein is CASSFGGGADTQYF. The CDR3 nucleotides read TGTGCCAGCAGCTTCGGCGGGGGGGCAGATACGCAGTATTTT. Variable domain in full (rest from reference TRBV5-6 and TRBJ2-3): DAGVTQSPTHLIKTRGQQVTLRCSPKSGHDTVSWYQQALGQGPQFIFQYYEEEERQRGNFPDRFSGHQFPNYSSELNVNALLLGDSALYLCASSFGGGADTQYFGPGTRLTVL.

This chain links TRBV18 with TRBJ2-5; 13 nucleotides align to TRBD2. V was clipped by 3 bases and J by 2 bases; unmatched bases: 12. This CDR3 spans 19 amino acids. Germline CDR1 and CDR2: KGHSH and LQKENI. CDR3 residues: CASSPGLAGSVYFQETQYF. The CDR3 DNA is TGTGCCAGCTCACCGGGACTAGCGGGGAGCGTATACTTTCAAGAGACCCAGTACTTC.

The genes are TRBV6-6 and TRBJ1-5; 9 nucleotides align to TRBD1. Germline assignment: CDR1 MNHNY and CDR2 SVGAGI (reference sequence). This CDR3 has 16 amino acids. With V trimmed by 4 bases and J by 1 base, 5 bases remained unmatched. The CDR3 loop is CASSFTGTGSNQPQHF. The DNA of the CDR3 is TGTGCCAGCAGTTTTACCGGGACAGGGAGCAATCAGCCCCAGCATTTT.

The chain couples TRBV4-1 to TRBJ1-5; 10 positions match TRBD1. The CDR3 runs 14 residues. Germline CDR1 and CDR2: MGHRA and YSYEKL. V lost 1 base, J lost 7 bases, and 1 base stayed unmatched. This CDR3 reads CASSQGTGGQPQHF. The CDR3 nucleotides read TGCGCCAGCAGCCAAGGGACAGGGGGGCAGCCCCAGCATTTT.

This clone was counted between two and nine times. The chain combines TRBV27 with TRBJ1-4; D perhaps matches TRBD1 (6 bases). V shed 2 bases and J shed 8 bases, with 21 bases lying between them. CDR1 is MNHEY and CDR2 is SMNVEV in the germline V gene (reference sequence). This CDR3 is 17 amino acids long. CDR3 protein: CASSLLDWTVLREKLFF. CDR3 DNA sequence: TGTGCCAGCAGTTTACTCGATTGGACAGTTCTACGCGAAAAACTGTTTTTT.

This rearrangement joins TRBV6-5 to TRBJ2-7; TRBD1 might be the D (7 bases). Trimming removed 0 bases at V and 7 bases at J, with 19 bases between. Per the germline V gene, CDR1 is MNHEY and CDR2 is SVGAGI. The CDR3 covers 16 residues. Here the CDR3 reads CASSYSSRGRSVEQYF. CDR3 nucleotide sequence: TGTGCCAGCAGTTACTCGAGCAGGGGGAGGTCAGTTGAGCAGTACTTC.